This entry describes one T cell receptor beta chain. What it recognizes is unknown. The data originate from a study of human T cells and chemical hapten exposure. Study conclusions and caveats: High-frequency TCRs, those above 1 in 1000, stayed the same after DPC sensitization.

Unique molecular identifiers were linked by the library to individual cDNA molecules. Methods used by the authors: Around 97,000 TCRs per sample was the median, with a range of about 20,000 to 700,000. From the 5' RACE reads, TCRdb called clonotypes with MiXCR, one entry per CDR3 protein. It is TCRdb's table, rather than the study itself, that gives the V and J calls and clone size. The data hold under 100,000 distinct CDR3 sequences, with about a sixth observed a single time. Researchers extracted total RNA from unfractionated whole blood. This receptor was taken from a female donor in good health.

As DNA, the CDR3 is TGTGCCAGCTCACCACGTCCAGGGGGAAGCACCGGGGAGCTGTTTTTT. As protein: CASSPRPGGSTGELFF. The genes are TRBV18 and TRBJ2-2; 7 bases align to TRBD1. The CDR3 loop spans 16 amino acids. CDR1 is KGHSH, CDR2 LQKENI, per germline. V was pared by 1 base and J by 4 bases, with 6 bases of the junction left unmatched.